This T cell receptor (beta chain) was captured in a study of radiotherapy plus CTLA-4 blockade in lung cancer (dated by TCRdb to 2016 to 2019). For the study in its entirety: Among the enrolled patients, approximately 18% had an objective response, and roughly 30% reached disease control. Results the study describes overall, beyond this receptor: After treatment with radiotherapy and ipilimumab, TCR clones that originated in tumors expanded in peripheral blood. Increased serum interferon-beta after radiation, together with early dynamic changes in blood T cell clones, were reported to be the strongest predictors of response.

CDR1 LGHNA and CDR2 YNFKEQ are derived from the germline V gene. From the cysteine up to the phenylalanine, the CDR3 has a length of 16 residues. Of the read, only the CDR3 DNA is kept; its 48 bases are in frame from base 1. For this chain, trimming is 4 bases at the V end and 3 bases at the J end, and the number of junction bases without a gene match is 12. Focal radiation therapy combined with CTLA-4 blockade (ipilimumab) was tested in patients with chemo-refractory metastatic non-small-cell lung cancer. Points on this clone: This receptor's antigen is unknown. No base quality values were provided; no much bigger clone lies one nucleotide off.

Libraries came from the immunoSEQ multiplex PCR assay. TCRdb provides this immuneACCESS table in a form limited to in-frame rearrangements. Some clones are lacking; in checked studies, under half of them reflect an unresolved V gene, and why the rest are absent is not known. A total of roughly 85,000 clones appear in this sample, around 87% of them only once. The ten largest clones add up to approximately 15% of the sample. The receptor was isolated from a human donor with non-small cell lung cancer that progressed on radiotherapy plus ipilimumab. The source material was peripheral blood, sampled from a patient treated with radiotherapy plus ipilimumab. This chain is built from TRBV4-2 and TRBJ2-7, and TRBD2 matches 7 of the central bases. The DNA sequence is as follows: TGTGCCAGCAGCCTGGTGCCTAGCGGAAAACTCTACGAGCAGTACTTC. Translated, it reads CASSLVPSGKLYEQYF.